This T cell receptor beta chain derives from a study of T-cell reconstitution after alpha-beta-depleted transplantation in children. The CDR3 runs to 17 residues. Germline CDR1 is LNHNV and CDR2 is YYDKDF (reference sequence). V lost 1 base to trimming and J lost 4 bases; unmatched junction nucleotides: 9. Using unique molecular identifiers, the investigators prepared the TCRbeta library. TCRdb re-called the PCR reads through MiXCR, storing one row per CDR3 protein. The sample includes 700,000 to 850,000 distinct CDR3 sequences, roughly 15% of them seen just once. This clonotype was picked up a small number of times.

This chain links TRBV15 with TRBJ2-7; 11 bases align to TRBD2. The receptor was derived from a male patient younger than 18 who had a stem cell transplant for acute lymphoblastic leukemia, so the T cells may come from the graft donor. The input for sequencing was PBMCs, mostly from graft donor cells, taken 360 days after TCRalphabeta/CD19-depleted stem cell transplant. CDR3 sequence (DNA): TGTGCCACCAGCAGAGGCGTCCCGGGACTAGCGGTATACGAGCAGTACTTC. Translating it yields CATSRGVPGLAVYEQYF.